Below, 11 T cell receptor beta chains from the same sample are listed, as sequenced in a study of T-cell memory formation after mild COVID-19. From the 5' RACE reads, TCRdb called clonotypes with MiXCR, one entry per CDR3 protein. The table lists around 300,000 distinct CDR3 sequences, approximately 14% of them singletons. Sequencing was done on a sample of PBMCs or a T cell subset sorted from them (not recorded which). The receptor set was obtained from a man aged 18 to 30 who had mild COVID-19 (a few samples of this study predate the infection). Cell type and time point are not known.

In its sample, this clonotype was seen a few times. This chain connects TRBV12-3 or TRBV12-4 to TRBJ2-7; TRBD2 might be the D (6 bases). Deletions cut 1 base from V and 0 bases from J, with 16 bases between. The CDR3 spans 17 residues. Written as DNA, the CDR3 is TGTGCCAGCAGTTTAGGCGAGAGACGGGAGCCCTCCTACGAGCAGTACTTC. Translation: CASSLGERREPSYEQYF.

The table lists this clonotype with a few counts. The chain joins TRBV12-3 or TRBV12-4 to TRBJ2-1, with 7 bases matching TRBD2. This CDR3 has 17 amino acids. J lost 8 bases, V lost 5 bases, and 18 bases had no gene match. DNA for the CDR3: TGTGCCAGCAGTCTCAGGTGGGGGGGTAGACCCTATGATGAGCAGTTCTTC. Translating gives CASSLRWGGRPYDEQFF.

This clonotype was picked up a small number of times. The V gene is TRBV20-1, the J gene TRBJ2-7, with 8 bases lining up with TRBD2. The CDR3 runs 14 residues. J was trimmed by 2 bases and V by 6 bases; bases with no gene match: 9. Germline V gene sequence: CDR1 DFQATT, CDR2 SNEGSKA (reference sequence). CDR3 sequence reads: CSAPGSGATYEQYF. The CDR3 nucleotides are TGCAGTGCGCCCGGTAGCGGGGCCACCTACGAGCAGTACTTC.

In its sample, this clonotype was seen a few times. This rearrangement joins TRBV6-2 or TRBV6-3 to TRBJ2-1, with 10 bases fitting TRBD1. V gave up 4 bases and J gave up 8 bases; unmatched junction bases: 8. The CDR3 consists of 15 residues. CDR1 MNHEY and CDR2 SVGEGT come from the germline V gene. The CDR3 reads CASSSGTGASYEQFF. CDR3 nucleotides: TGTGCCAGCAGTTCCGGGACAGGGGCCAGCTATGAGCAGTTCTTC.

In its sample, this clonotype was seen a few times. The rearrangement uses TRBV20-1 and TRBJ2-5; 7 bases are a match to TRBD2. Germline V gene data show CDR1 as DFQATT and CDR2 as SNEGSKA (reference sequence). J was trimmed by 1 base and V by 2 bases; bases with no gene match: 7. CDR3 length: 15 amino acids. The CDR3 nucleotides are TGCAGTGCTAGATTGGGCGGGGGACCCCAAGAGACCCAGTACTTC. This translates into CSARLGGGPQETQYF.

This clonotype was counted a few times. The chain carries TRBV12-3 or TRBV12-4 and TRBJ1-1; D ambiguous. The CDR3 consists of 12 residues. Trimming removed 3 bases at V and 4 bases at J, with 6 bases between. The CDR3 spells CASSLMGTEAFF. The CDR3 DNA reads TGTGCCAGCAGTTTGATGGGCACTGAAGCTTTCTTT.

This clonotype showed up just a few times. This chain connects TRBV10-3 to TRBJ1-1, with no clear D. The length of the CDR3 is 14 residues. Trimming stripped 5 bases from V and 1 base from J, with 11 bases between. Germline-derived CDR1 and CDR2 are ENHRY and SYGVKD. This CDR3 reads CAISTPGPNTEAFF. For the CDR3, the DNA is TGTGCCATCAGTACCCCCGGACCGAACACTGAAGCTTTCTTT.

This CDR3 is CSVVLGDGRGTQYF. CDR3 coding DNA: TGCAGCGTCGTCTTAGGGGACGGCCGTGGGACCCAGTACTTC. V and J are TRBV29-1 and TRBJ2-5; the D call may be TRBD1 or TRBD2 (5 bases each). The germline V gene encodes CDR1 SQVTM and CDR2 ANQGSEA. Trimming left V 6 bases short and J 7 bases short, with 21 bases between. CDR3 size: 14 residues.

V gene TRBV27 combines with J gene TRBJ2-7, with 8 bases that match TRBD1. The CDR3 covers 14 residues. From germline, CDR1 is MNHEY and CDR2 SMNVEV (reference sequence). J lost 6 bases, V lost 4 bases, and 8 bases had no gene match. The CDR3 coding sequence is TGTGCCAGCAGTTACGGACAGGGAGTGGGCGAGCAGTACGTC. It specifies CASSYGQGVGEQYV.

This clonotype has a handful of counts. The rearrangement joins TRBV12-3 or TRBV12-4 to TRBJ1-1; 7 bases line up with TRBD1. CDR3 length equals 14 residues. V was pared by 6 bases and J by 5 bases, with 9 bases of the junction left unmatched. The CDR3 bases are TGTGCCAGCAGACCACAGGGGAGCGGGACTGAAGCTTTCTTT. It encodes CASRPQGSGTEAFF.

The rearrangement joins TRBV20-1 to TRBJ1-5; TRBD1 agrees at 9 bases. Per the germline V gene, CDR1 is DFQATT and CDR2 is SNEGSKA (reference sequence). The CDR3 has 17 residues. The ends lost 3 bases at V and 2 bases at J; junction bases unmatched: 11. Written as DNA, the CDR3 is TGCAGTGCTAGTTATGGGACAGGGACCTTGGGCAATCAGCCCCAGCATTTT. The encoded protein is CSASYGTGTLGNQPQHF.